This T cell receptor (beta chain) was sequenced for a study of type 1 regulatory T cells. Study-level information: T-allo10 is an in vitro-generated, Tr1-enriched CD4 T cell product specific for alloantigen. Findings and caveats of the study: Compared with non-Tr1 cells, Tr1 cells showed a narrower TCR repertoire.

TCRdb redid the calling of the reads with MiXCR, one entry per CDR3 protein. The table shows tens of thousands of distinct CDR3 sequences, with around 20% occurring only once. This clonotype has more than one count but fewer than ten. Its specificity is not known. The CDR3 consists of 14 residues. V lost 0 bases and J 5 bases, leaving 8 bases between the germline ends. Germline CDR1 SGHRS, CDR2 YFSETQ. This chain uses TRBV5-1 with TRBJ2-2; D gene uncertain. The sample comprised cultured type 1 regulatory T (Tr1) cells, either the whole culture or a sorted fraction (not recorded which). This TCR derives from a human donor in good health. The CDR3 loop reads CASSLAPETGELFF. CDR3 sequence (DNA): TGCGCCAGCAGCTTGGCCCCGGAAACCGGGGAGCTGTTTTTT. The full variable domain, its missing parts supplied by reference TRBV5-1 and TRBJ2-2, is KAGVTQTPRYLIKTRGQQVTLSCSPISGHRSVSWYQQTPGQGLQFLFEYFSETQRNKGNFPGRFSGRQFSNSRSEMNVSTLELGDSALYLCASSLAPETGELFFGEGSRLTVL.